Reported below is one T cell receptor (beta chain). Expressed TCRB transcripts got sequenced, as all isolated RNA was reverse transcribed. Repertoires were generated with immunoSEQ multiplex PCR, while TCRdb's copy carries only in-frame clones and drops some. The repertoire holds 970,000 or so clones, around a sixth seen once, with 0.02% to 0.03% in the top ten. V was shortened by 3 bases and J by 5 bases, with 11 bases between the two germline ends. The CDR3 extends over 14 amino acids. Germline V gene data show CDR1 as ENHRY and CDR2 as SYGVKD. The record originates from a study of beta chain features in type 1 diabetes.

The sequence came from a woman aged 18-30 years in good health. The chain is built from TRBV10-3 and TRBJ1-3; no firm D call. The sequenced sample was naive CD4+ T cells from blood. CDR3 DNA: TGTGCCATCAGTGATGGGCCAATTAGAAACACCATATATTTT. Translating it yields CAISDGPIRNTIYF.